This T cell receptor beta chain was recovered during a study of blood T cell repertoires in COVID-19. On the study more broadly: Acute and convalescent COVID-19 specimens originated in the United States, Italy and Spain.

Ages ranged from roughly 18 to 100 years, with residence in approximately 25 US areas. Self-reported history from a screening survey and questionnaire set each donor's cohort. Per the original methods: Amplification of reference gene primers provided the estimated nucleated cell counts. The assay was immunoSEQ multiplex PCR, and TCRdb's table has in-frame clones only and misses some. V, J and clone size reflect that table, while D and trimming were determined from the DNA. The sample holds 150,000 to 200,000 clones; approximately 88% are singletons and the top ten take more than 6.5%. Sequenced material: PBMCs or T cells enriched from blood (not recorded which). The TCR originated in a woman aged 45-65 years who had recovered from COVID-19.

The CDR3 DNA is TGTGCCAGTAAGCAGGACAGGGGTGAGACCCAGTACTTC. It codes for CASKQDRGETQYF. The chain has TRBV19 and TRBJ2-5; the match to TRBD1 covers 9 bases. Trimming removed 7 bases from V and 5 bases from J; junction bases left unmatched: 5. Germline CDR1 and CDR2: LNHDA and SQIVND (reference sequence). This CDR3 region has 13 residues.